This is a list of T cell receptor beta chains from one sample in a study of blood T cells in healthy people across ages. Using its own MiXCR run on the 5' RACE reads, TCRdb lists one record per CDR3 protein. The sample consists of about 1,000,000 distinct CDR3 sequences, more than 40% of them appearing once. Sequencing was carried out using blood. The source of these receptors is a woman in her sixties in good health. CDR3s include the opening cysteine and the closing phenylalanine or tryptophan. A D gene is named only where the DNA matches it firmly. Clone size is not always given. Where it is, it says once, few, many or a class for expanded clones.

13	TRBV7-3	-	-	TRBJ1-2	TGTGCCAGCAGCTTAAATACAGGAGGGGGCTACACCTTC	CASSLNTGGGYTF
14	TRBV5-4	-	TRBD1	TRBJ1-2	TGTGCCAGCAGCTTTGGGACAGGGGGCTATGGCTACACCTTC	CASSFGTGGYGYTF
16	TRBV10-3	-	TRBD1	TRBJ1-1	TGTGCCATCAGTGAGACAGGGGGCGGAGGGGGAACTGAAGCTTTCTTT	CAISETGGGGGTEAFF
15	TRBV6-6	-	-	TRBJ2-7	TGTGCCAGCAGGGGAACTGACCAACTAGACTACGAGCAGTACTTC	CASRGTDQLDYEQYF
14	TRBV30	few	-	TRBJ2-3	TGTGCCTGGAGTTGGCGGGACAGCACAGATACGCAGTATTTT	CAWSWRDSTDTQYF
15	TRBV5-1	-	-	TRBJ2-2	TGCGCCAGCAGCTTGGCGACTCGCAATGCCGGGGAGCTGTTTTTT	CASSLATRNAGELFF
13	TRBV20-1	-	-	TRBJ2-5	TGCAGTGCTAGCGGGGCAGGACAAGAGACCCAGTACTTC	CSASGAGQETQYF
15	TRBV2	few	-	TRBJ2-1	TGTGCCAGCAGTAAAACAAAACAGGGAAAAGGTGAGCAGTTCTTC	CASSKTKQGKGEQFF
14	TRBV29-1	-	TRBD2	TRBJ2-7	TGCAGCGTTGCGACTAGCGGTGGGACCTACGAGCAGTACTTC	CSVATSGGTYEQYF
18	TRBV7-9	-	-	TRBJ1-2	TGTGCCAGCAGCGGAGACAGGAACGGCGCCCGGACCCTCTGTGGCTACACCTTC	CASSGDRNGARTLCGYTF
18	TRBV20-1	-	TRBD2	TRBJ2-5	TGCAGTGCTAGAGGGATTCCGGGACTAGCGGGAGGGCAAGAGACCCAGTACTTC	CSARGIPGLAGGQETQYF
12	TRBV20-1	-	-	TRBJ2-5	TGCAGCACGCTCGACAGAGTAGAGACCCAGTACTTC	CSTLDRVETQYF
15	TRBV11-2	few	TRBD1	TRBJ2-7	TGTGCCAGCAGACGAAATTCCGGGACAGGGAGCGAGCAGTACTTC	CASRRNSGTGSEQYF
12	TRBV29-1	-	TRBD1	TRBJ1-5	TGCGCAGGGGGCCTAGGGAATCAGCCCCAGCATTTT	CAGGLGNQPQHF
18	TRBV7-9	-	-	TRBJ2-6	TGTGCCAGCAGGGCACAAAAGGACAGACCGTCTGGGGCCAACGTCCTGACTTTC	CASRAQKDRPSGANVLTF
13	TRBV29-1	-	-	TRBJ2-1	TGCAGCGTTGCGGGAATTACCTACAATGAGCAGTTCTTC	CSVAGITYNEQFF
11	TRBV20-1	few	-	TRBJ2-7	TGCAGTGCTAGGGAGGACTACGAGCAGTACTTC	CSAREDYEQYF
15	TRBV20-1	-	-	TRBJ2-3	TGCAGTGCTGCCCGGGCGGGTCAACCCCGAGATACGCAGTATTTT	CSAARAGQPRDTQYF
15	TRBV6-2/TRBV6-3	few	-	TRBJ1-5	TGTGCCAGCATCGACCCGGCAGTTAGCAATCAGCCCCAGCATTTT	CASIDPAVSNQPQHF
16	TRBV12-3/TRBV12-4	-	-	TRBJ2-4	TGTGCCAGCAGTTTAGACCCCCCTATAGCCAAAAACATTCAGTACTTC	CASSLDPPIAKNIQYF
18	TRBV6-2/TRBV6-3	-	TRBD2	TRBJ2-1	TGTGCCAGCAGGCCTTTGGTAGCGGGAGAGGCCTCCTACAATGAGCAGTTCTTC	CASRPLVAGEASYNEQFF
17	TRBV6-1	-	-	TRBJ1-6	TGTGCCAGCAGTGAACGTTGGAGGTTGTTTTATAATTCACCCCTCCACTTT	CASSERWRLFYNSPLHF
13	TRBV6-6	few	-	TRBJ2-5	TGTGCCAGCAGTCAAGTTACAGTCGAGACCCAGTACTTC	CASSQVTVETQYF
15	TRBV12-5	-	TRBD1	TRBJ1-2	TGTGCTAGTGGTTTAGGACAGGGTGAATTCAATGGCTACACCTTC	CASGLGQGEFNGYTF
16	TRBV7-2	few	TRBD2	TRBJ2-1	TGTGCCAGCACGGAGGGTTTAAGCGGGAAATGGGATGAGCAGTTCTTC	CASTEGLSGKWDEQFF
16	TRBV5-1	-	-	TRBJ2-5	TGCGCCAGCAGTCGAAAGCGGGTCACCGTACAAGAGACCCAGTACTTC	CASSRKRVTVQETQYF